This T cell receptor (beta chain) was recorded in a study of blood T cell repertoires in COVID-19. At the level of the study: The analysed material was cDNA or gDNA that came from T cells, B-cell-depleted T cells, or PBMCs.

CDR1 is PRHDT and CDR2 is FYEKMQ in the germline V gene (reference sequence). Trimming removed 8 bases from V and 7 bases from J; junction bases left unmatched: 7. The CDR3 is 12 residues long. Original data processing: Amplification with reference gene primers provided the estimates of nucleated cell counts. Only in-frame clones appear in the TCRdb table, and some are missing; sequencing was by immunoSEQ multiplex PCR. From that table come the V and J calls and clone size; the DNA was used to work out D and trimming. The table includes a few hundred thousand clones, nearly 90% detected once. The gene calls are TRBV13 and TRBJ2-5; TRBD1 aligns across 7 bases. This TCR was recovered from a woman aged 40 to 50 who had recovered from COVID-19. Sequences were obtained from peripheral blood. CDR3 DNA: TGTGCCAGCCAACGGGACAGCGGGACCCAGTACTTC. It translates to CASQRDSGTQYF.